These 30 T cell receptor beta chains share one sample of origin, sequenced in a study of cytomegalovirus exposure and HLA in healthy donors. PCR used 60 Vbeta primers and 13 Jbeta primers. Clones were read by immunoSEQ multiplex PCR, and TCRdb kept only the in-frame ones, dropping some. Here the sample spans around 120,000 clones, roughly four fifths being singletons. The sequenced sample was PBMCs. These receptor sequences come from a woman aged 40-49 years in good health and CMV-seropositive.

This sequence joins TRBV6-6 and TRBJ2-2; D not certain. Trimming removed 5 bases at V and 9 bases at J, with 7 bases between. The CDR3 loop spans 11 amino acids. Germline CDR1 reads MNHNY; CDR2 reads SVGAGI (reference sequence). The CDR3 region is CASSPQRELFF. CDR3 sequence (DNA): TGTGCCAGCAGTCCACAAAGGGAGCTGTTTTTT.

V usage is TRBV18 and J usage is TRBJ2-1; 8 bases align to TRBD2. CDR3 length: 18 residues. V was clipped by 2 bases and J by 1 base; unmatched bases: 10. Looked up from germline, CDR1 is KGHSH and CDR2 is LQKENI. The CDR3 nucleotides read TGTGCCAGCTCACCAGCCTCCCCTAGCGGGCGATCCTACAATGAGCAGTTCTTC. Amino acid sequence: CASSPASPSGRSYNEQFF.

In the case of this clone: In the same sample, other DNA sequences code for this CDR3. The chain couples TRBV6-1 to TRBJ1-2; D not resolved. The germline V gene encodes CDR1 MNHNS and CDR2 SASEGT. Trimming took 0 bases from V and 7 from J, leaving 12 bases between them. There are 14 residues in the CDR3. The CDR3 reads CASSEAGRSSGYTF. Written as DNA, the CDR3 is TGTGCCAGCAGTGAAGCAGGGAGGTCAAGTGGCTACACCTTC.

The chain combines TRBV4-1 with TRBJ2-5; 11 bases map to TRBD2. Germline V gene data show CDR1 as MGHRA and CDR2 as YSYEKL. V was pared by 6 bases and J by 0 bases, with 6 bases of the junction left unmatched. The CDR3 is 16 amino acids. In DNA, the CDR3 is TGCGCCAGCAGATGGGGACTAGCGGAGTACCAAGAGACCCAGTACTTC. This encodes CASRWGLAEYQETQYF.

The chain couples TRBV15 to TRBJ2-2; 7 bases are shared with TRBD2. The CDR3 spans 15 residues. Germline loops: CDR1 LNHNV, CDR2 YYDKDF (reference sequence). With V trimmed by 0 bases and J by 7 bases, 5 bases remained unmatched. The CDR3 bases are TGTGCCACCAGCAGAGAGGGAGGGGCTGGCGGGGAGCTGTTTTTT. Encoded protein: CATSREGGAGGELFF.

The chain joins TRBV2 to TRBJ2-7, with TRBD1 matching over 7 bases. V lost 7 bases and J lost 2; bases outside the gene matches: 8. The germline gives CDR1 SNHLY, CDR2 FYNNEI. The CDR3 spans 14 residues. In nucleotides, the CDR3 is TGTGCCAGCATTTGGACAGGTGAGACCTACGAGCAGTACTTC. This gives the protein CASIWTGETYEQYF.

This chain links TRBV20-1 with TRBJ2-1, with D possibly being TRBD2 (5 bases). CDR3 length equals 11 residues. Germline CDR1 is DFQATT and CDR2 is SNEGSKA (reference sequence). With 3 bases removed from V and 9 bases from J, the gap between germline ends came to 9 bases. The CDR3 region is CSASPGGEQFF. As DNA, the CDR3 is TGCAGTGCTAGCCCCGGAGGTGAGCAGTTCTTC.

The rearrangement links TRBV6-6 to TRBJ2-7, with 11 bases that match TRBD1. The CDR3 has 15 amino acids. From germline, CDR1 is MNHNY and CDR2 SVGAGI (reference sequence). Trimming took 7 bases from V and 2 from J; bases not matched to a gene: 7. The CDR3 region is CASTEPGQGAYEQYF. The CDR3 nucleotides read TGTGCCAGCACCGAACCGGGACAGGGGGCCTACGAGCAGTACTTC.

CDR3 sequence (DNA): TGTGCCAGTAGTCCTGAGAGTACCTACGAGCAGTACTTC. Protein: CASSPESTYEQYF. The rearrangement uses TRBV27 and TRBJ2-7; D not resolved. V shed 9 bases and J shed 2 bases, with 14 bases lying between them. The germline V gene has CDR1 MNHEY and CDR2 SMNVEV (reference sequence). CDR3 length equals 13 residues.

The chain carries TRBV30 and TRBJ2-3; D unclear. The CDR3 consists of 14 residues. V shed 0 bases and J shed 6 bases, with 13 bases lying between them. Germline loops: CDR1 GTSNPN, CDR2 SVGIG (reference sequence). The CDR3 DNA sequence: TGTGCCTGGAGTGTACCCGACTGGGTGGATACGCAGTATTTT. Its translation: CAWSVPDWVDTQYF.

This sequence joins TRBV2 and TRBJ2-1; D call uncertain. Looked up from germline, CDR1 is SNHLY and CDR2 is FYNNEI. The CDR3 contains 12 residues. V lost 5 bases, J lost 6 bases, and 8 bases lay in between. In DNA form, the CDR3 reads TGTGCCAGCAGTTATACTTCCAATGAGCAGTTCTTC. Protein: CASSYTSNEQFF.

The rearrangement uses TRBV9 and TRBJ2-5, with 8 positions matching TRBD2. Trimming took 3 bases from V and 5 from J; bases not matched to a gene: 9. CDR3 length equals 15 residues. Germline CDR1 is SGDLS and CDR2 is YYNGEE. CDR3 DNA sequence: TGTGCCAGCAGCGCCGGGGGGGCGGGTGCGGAGACCCAGTACTTC. This sequence encodes CASSAGGAGAETQYF. The variable domain in full, completed from reference TRBV9 and TRBJ2-5, reads DSGVTQTPKHLITATGQRVTLRCSPRSGDLSVYWYQQSLDQGLQFLIQYYNGEERAKGNILERFSAQQFPDLHSELNLSSLELGDSALYFCASSAGGAGAETQYFGPGTRLLVL.

This clone was picked up one time. This chain joins TRBV18 and TRBJ2-1, with TRBD2 identical over 12 bases. The CDR3 sequence is 15 residues long. The trim removed 4 bases at V and 8 bases at J, leaving 6 bases unmatched. Germline loops: CDR1 KGHSH, CDR2 LQKENI. CDR3 in DNA: TGTGCCAGCTCACAGACTAGCGGGGGTTGGGATGAGCAGTTCTTC. Its translation: CASSQTSGGWDEQFF.

V and J are TRBV9 and TRBJ2-7; 8 positions match TRBD2. J was trimmed by 3 bases and V by 2 bases; bases with no gene match: 4. CDR1 is SGDLS and CDR2 is YYNGEE in the germline V gene. This CDR3 is 14 amino acids long. CDR3 sequence (DNA): TGTGCCAGCAGCGTTAGCGGGGCCCTCTACGAGCAGTACTTC. Translating it yields CASSVSGALYEQYF.

V and J are TRBV7-9 and TRBJ2-3, with D maybe TRBD2 (6 bases). Germline V lookup: CDR1 SEHNR, CDR2 FQNEAQ (reference sequence). This CDR3 has 14 amino acids. With 4 bases removed from V and 2 bases from J, the gap between germline ends came to 10 bases. CDR3 DNA sequence: TGTGCCAGCAGCTCGGGACTCCTCACAGATACGCAGTATTTT. Its protein product is CASSSGLLTDTQYF.

This chain links TRBV2 with TRBJ2-6; D uncertain. The germline V and J ends were trimmed by 6 bases and 0 bases, with 6 bases remaining between them. CDR3 size: 14 residues. Per the germline V gene, CDR1 is SNHLY and CDR2 is FYNNEI. The CDR3 is CASRISSGANVLTF. CDR3 nucleotide sequence: TGTGCCAGCAGGATTAGCTCTGGGGCCAACGTCCTGACTTTC.

With regard to this clone: The identical CDR3 is also encoded by other nucleotide sequences in the sample. The chain recombines TRBV5-4 with TRBJ1-4; D gene ambiguous. V shed 3 bases and J shed 7 bases, with 10 bases lying between them. CDR1 and CDR2 (germline): SGHNT, YYREEE (reference sequence). This CDR3 spans 13 amino acids. The CDR3 spells CASSWRTSEKLFF. The CDR3 coding sequence is TGTGCCAGCAGCTGGAGGACGAGTGAAAAACTGTTTTTT.

This chain joins TRBV5-4 and TRBJ1-1; D is unresolved. V lost 0 bases and J lost 3, with 12 bases in between. CDR3 length equals 15 residues. Per the germline V gene, CDR1 is SGHNT and CDR2 is YYREEE (reference sequence). CDR3 in amino acids: CASSLVPTRDTEAFF. In DNA form, the CDR3 reads TGTGCCAGCAGCTTGGTCCCCACGAGGGACACTGAAGCTTTCTTT.

This chain uses TRBV9 with TRBJ1-2; D is undetermined. The CDR3 has 13 amino acids. V lost 3 bases and J 5 bases, leaving 11 bases between the germline ends. Looked up from germline, CDR1 is SGDLS and CDR2 is YYNGEE. Here the CDR3 DNA reads TGTGCCAGCAGCGCCACCAACCTATATGGCTACACCTTC. Residues: CASSATNLYGYTF.

This rearrangement joins TRBV28 to TRBJ1-2; possibly TRBD1 for D (5 bases). Germline V gene lookup returns CDR1 MDHEN and CDR2 SYDVKM. The V and J ends lost 8 bases and 3 bases respectively, with 13 bases between them. There are 13 residues in the CDR3. The CDR3: CASGGDEDYGYTF. CDR3 coding DNA: TGTGCCAGCGGCGGGGACGAGGACTATGGCTACACCTTC.

The rearrangement joins TRBV12-5 to TRBJ2-1; 7 nucleotides match TRBD1. Trimming removed 0 bases from V and 5 bases from J; junction bases left unmatched: 7. CDR1 and CDR2 (germline): LGHNT, FRNRAP. This CDR3 is 16 amino acids long. The CDR3 DNA is TGTGCTAGTGGTTTGGTACAAGGGACAGTCAACAATGAGCAGTTCTTC. Translating it yields CASGLVQGTVNNEQFF.

The chain has TRBV5-4 and TRBJ2-1, with D possibly matching TRBD1 (6 bases). The CDR3 sequence is 13 residues long. Trimming pared 1 base from V and 9 bases from J, leaving 11 bases between. The germline CDR1 and CDR2 sequences are SGHNT and YYREEE (reference sequence). The CDR3 here is CASSLYRDGEQFF. In nucleotides, the CDR3 is TGTGCCAGCAGCTTGTACAGGGATGGTGAGCAGTTCTTC. The variable domain in full, with the rest retrieved from reference TRBV5-4 and TRBJ2-1, is ETGVTQSPTHLIKTRGQQVTLRCSSQSGHNTVSWYQQALGQGPQFIFQYYREEENGRGNFPPRFSGLQFPNYSSELNVNALELDDSALYLCASSLYRDGEQFFGPGTRLTVL.

This chain links TRBV29-1 with TRBJ2-7, with 7 bases lining up with TRBD2. The CDR3 extends over 15 amino acids. The germline V gene encodes CDR1 SQVTM and CDR2 ANQGSEA. Trimming at V came to 0 bases and at J to 1 base, leaving 6 bases not matched to a gene. The CDR3 loop is CSVEEWRGNSYEQYF. The CDR3 DNA is TGCAGCGTTGAAGAATGGCGGGGGAATTCCTACGAGCAGTACTTC.

The CDR3 sequence: CASSVGSTAWEQYF. Written as DNA, the CDR3 is TGTGCCAGCAGCGTGGGCTCGACGGCTTGGGAGCAGTACTTC. The rearrangement joins TRBV9 to TRBJ2-7, with D hard to call. V was cut by 2 bases and J by 7 bases, with 16 bases left in between. The V gene's germline CDR1 is SGDLS and CDR2 YYNGEE. CDR3 length: 14 amino acids.

This chain connects TRBV25-1 to TRBJ2-2, with 8 positions matching TRBD1. The CDR3 extends over 16 amino acids. Unmatched junction bases numbered 5, after V lost 4 bases and J lost 1 base. CDR1 is MGHDK and CDR2 is SYGVNS in the germline V gene. The CDR3 sequence: CASSGPTGVNTGELFF. The CDR3 DNA is TGTGCCAGCAGTGGACCGACAGGGGTGAACACCGGGGAGCTGTTTTTT.

Turning to this clone: One end of the junction does not line up with germline, which may come from a read error. V is TRBV4-3 and J is TRBJ2-3, with D perhaps matching TRBD2 (5 bases). Germline V gives CDR1 LGHNA, CDR2 YSLEER. CDR3 length: 11 amino acids. CDR3 in DNA: TGCGCCAGCAGCCAAGAAGCGGAGCTCAGGTTT. This gives the protein CASSQEAELRF.

This chain connects TRBV28 to TRBJ1-1, with a tentative D call TRBD1 (5 bases). CDR1 and CDR2 from the germline V gene are MDHEN and SYDVKM. The CDR3 extends over 14 amino acids. Trimming left V 8 bases short and J 4 bases short, with 17 bases between. The DNA for the CDR3 is TGTGCCAGCTCCTCGGGAGGGGATCCCACTGAAGCTTTCTTT. This codes for CASSSGGDPTEAFF.

This sequence joins TRBV6-1 and TRBJ1-2; 7 bases line up with TRBD1. In germline, CDR1 is MNHNS, CDR2 SASEGT. The CDR3 runs to 16 residues. Germline trimming cut 3 bases from V and 7 bases from J; bases unmatched to any gene: 14. Here the CDR3 DNA reads TGTGCCAGCAGTGAGGAAGAGACAGGGATTTATCTTGGCTACACCTTC. It translates to CASSEEETGIYLGYTF.

V usage is TRBV7-2 and J usage is TRBJ1-2; the D gene is possibly TRBD1 (5 bases). This CDR3 has 16 residues. Trimming took 1 base from V and 5 from J, leaving 17 bases between them. Germline CDR1 is SGHTA and CDR2 is FQGNSA. DNA for the CDR3: TGTGCCAGCAGCTTAGATGGTGGGGGGGTGGGGTATGGCTACACCTTC. It codes for CASSLDGGGVGYGYTF.

V is TRBV11-2 and J is TRBJ1-5; 7 nucleotides agree with TRBD1. Germline V gene data show CDR1 as SGHAT and CDR2 as FQNNGV. J was trimmed by 4 bases and V by 5 bases; bases with no gene match: 2. The CDR3 has 13 amino acids. CDR3 protein: CASSGQENQPQHF. CDR3 coding DNA: TGTGCCAGCAGCGGACAGGAAAATCAGCCCCAGCATTTT.